The 8 T cell receptor beta chains listed next were all sequenced from one sample in a study of response to subunit inactivated influenza vaccine. TCRdb re-called the RT-PCR reads with MiXCR, one entry per CDR3 protein. The table shows about 530,000 distinct CDR3 sequences, with approximately 13% occurring only once. This specimen was PBMCs from blood, taken 45 days after vaccination. The receptors derive from a man in his fifties or sixties who received an inactivated influenza vaccine.

J is TRBJ2-7 and V is TRBV14; 7 bases fit TRBD1. Germline CDR1 reads SGHDN; CDR2 reads FVKESK. V gave up 4 bases and J gave up 3 bases; unmatched junction bases: 3. This CDR3 has 13 residues. CDR3 sequence (DNA): TGTGCCAGCAGCCGTGGGGACAGCTACGAGCAGTACTTC. This gives the protein CASSRGDSYEQYF.

This clonotype turned up a few times. The chain recombines TRBV29-1 with TRBJ2-3; D is perhaps TRBD2 (5 bases). Germline V gene data show CDR1 as SQVTM and CDR2 as ANQGSEA. The CDR3 is 14 residues long. Trimming shortened V by 2 bases and J by 6 bases, and 15 bases separated the two germline ends. The CDR3 spells CSVEKPPEDDTQYF. CDR3 DNA: TGCAGCGTTGAAAAACCCCCGGAGGACGATACGCAGTATTTT.

This clonotype has ten or more counts. For the CDR3, the DNA is TGTGCCACCAGTGATTTGGAGACCCAGTACTTC. It specifies CATSDLETQYF. V gene TRBV24-1 combines with J gene TRBJ2-5, with no clear D. The CDR3 contains 11 residues. V was pared by 0 bases and J by 5 bases, with 0 bases between. The germline CDR1 and CDR2 sequences are KGHDR and SFDVKD.

In this sample, this clonotype turned up many times. Here the CDR3 reads CASSPGQNNYGYTF. The CDR3 bases are TGTGCCAGCAGCCCCGGACAGAACAACTATGGCTACACCTTC. J is TRBJ1-2 and V is TRBV9, with a tentative D call TRBD1 (6 bases). CDR3 length equals 14 residues. CDR1 and CDR2 (germline): SGDLS, YYNGEE. V dropped 4 bases and J dropped 2 bases, with 12 bases sitting between them.

This clonotype showed up just a few times. The chain links TRBV7-8 to TRBJ1-5; D gene ambiguous. V was cut by 0 bases and J by 4 bases, with 10 bases left in between. The CDR3 has 15 residues. Looked up from germline, CDR1 is SGHVS and CDR2 is FQNEAQ. The CDR3 DNA sequence: TGTGCCAGCAGCTTAGCGGCCAGAGATAATCAGCCCCAGCATTTT. Its protein product is CASSLAARDNQPQHF.

The V call is TRBV6-5, the J call TRBJ1-1; 12 nucleotides match TRBD1. The J segment lost 11 bases and the V segment lost 2 bases, leaving 6 bases of the junction unmatched. This CDR3 region has 14 residues. Germline V gene data show CDR1 as MNHEY and CDR2 as SVGAGI. The CDR3, as DNA: TGTGCCAGCAGTTACGGTCCGGGACAGGGGGCTGCTTTCTTT. Encoded protein: CASSYGPGQGAAFF.

V and J are TRBV6-1 and TRBJ1-5; 9 nucleotides match TRBD1. The trim removed 4 bases at V and 3 bases at J, leaving 7 bases unmatched. This CDR3 is 16 amino acids long. Looked up from germline, CDR1 is MNHNS and CDR2 is SASEGT. DNA of the CDR3: TGTGCCAGCAGTGGCCGACAGGGGGAAAACAATCAGCCCCAGCATTTT. Protein sequence: CASSGRQGENNQPQHF.

The chain is built from TRBV12-3 or TRBV12-4 and TRBJ1-6; D gene ambiguous. Trimming left V 5 bases short and J 6 bases short, with 5 bases between. CDR3 length equals 12 residues. CDR3 in DNA: TGTGCCAGCAGTCAATCTAATTCACCCCTCCACTTT. As protein: CASSQSNSPLHF.